The next 20 T cell receptor beta chains were all read from a single sample in a study of cytomegalovirus exposure and HLA in healthy donors. The repertoire was sequenced with immunoSEQ multiplex PCR; TCRdb's copy has only in-frame clones and lacks some. The profile shows 150,000 or so clones, approximately 88% of them singletons. The sequencing sample was made of PBMCs. The receptors stem from a woman between 18 and 29 years old in good health and CMV-seropositive.

The V call is TRBV19, the J call TRBJ2-5, with 10 bases identical to TRBD2. Germline V gene data show CDR1 as LNHDA and CDR2 as SQIVND (reference sequence). The ends lost 10 bases at V and 2 bases at J; junction bases unmatched: 7. CDR3 length equals 14 residues. The CDR3: CATSWTSGQETQYF. The CDR3 nucleotides read TGTGCCACCTCTTGGACTAGCGGACAAGAGACCCAGTACTTC.

The chain employs TRBV27 and TRBJ2-1; D is unclear. Trimming took off 6 bases at V and 0 bases at J, with 12 bases between the two ends. Per the germline V gene, CDR1 is MNHEY and CDR2 is SMNVEV (reference sequence). The CDR3 has 15 residues. The CDR3 sequence: CASSSSESSYNEQFF. In DNA form, the CDR3 reads TGTGCCAGCAGCTCGAGCGAGAGCTCCTACAATGAGCAGTTCTTC.

This sequence joins TRBV5-6 and TRBJ2-2, with D maybe TRBD2 (6 bases). CDR3 length: 15 amino acids. V lost 4 bases and J 7 bases, leaving 17 bases between the germline ends. CDR1 and CDR2 from the germline V gene are SGHDT and YYEEEE. CDR3 residues: CASSARGTVLGELFF. The CDR3 coding sequence is TGTGCCAGCAGCGCACGGGGGACCGTCCTCGGGGAGCTGTTTTTT.

The sample holds one count of this clone. The chain employs TRBV9 and TRBJ1-1; perhaps TRBD1 as D (5 bases). The V end was cut by 0 bases, the J end by 5 bases, with 20 bases between. This CDR3 has 17 amino acids. The germline V gene encodes CDR1 SGDLS and CDR2 YYNGEE. CDR3 sequence reads: CASSVAPPDRGGTEAFF. The CDR3 bases are TGTGCCAGCAGCGTAGCTCCCCCGGATCGGGGGGGAACTGAAGCTTTCTTT.

The V call is TRBV15, the J call TRBJ1-5; D unclear. CDR1 and CDR2 (germline): LNHNV, YYDKDF (reference sequence). The CDR3 consists of 15 residues. The V gene lost 0 bases and the J gene lost 0 bases, with 6 bases spanning the gap. The chain's CDR3 is CATSRDRGSNQPQHF. The CDR3 DNA is TGTGCCACCAGCAGAGATCGGGGTAGCAATCAGCCCCAGCATTTT.

This clone was detected a few times. The V gene is TRBV28, the J gene TRBJ1-1; D perhaps matches TRBD1 (5 bases). V lost 6 bases and J 1 base, leaving 12 bases between the germline ends. In germline, CDR1 is MDHEN, CDR2 SYDVKM. The CDR3 spans 14 residues. The CDR3: CASRGLRGNTEAFF. In DNA, the CDR3 is TGTGCCAGCAGAGGCCTTAGGGGGAACACTGAAGCTTTCTTT. Full variable domain (outside the CDR3, taken from reference TRBV28 and TRBJ1-1): DVKVTQSSRYLVKRTGEKVFLECVQDMDHENMFWYRQDPGLGLRLIYFSYDVKMKEKGDIPEGYSVSREKKERFSLILESASTNQTSMYLCASRGLRGNTEAFFGQGTRLTVV.

The chain links TRBV30 to TRBJ2-1; TRBD2 matches at 7 bases. The CDR3 is 14 amino acids. Germline loops: CDR1 GTSNPN, CDR2 SVGIG (reference sequence). V was clipped by 4 bases and J by 2 bases; unmatched bases: 5. This CDR3 is CAWTPAGAYNEQFF. The CDR3 DNA is TGTGCCTGGACTCCCGCGGGAGCCTACAATGAGCAGTTCTTC.

In DNA, the CDR3 is TGTGCCAGCAGTCAAGACAGCTACGAGCAGTACTTC. This gives the protein CASSQDSYEQYF. J is TRBJ2-7 and V is TRBV6-5; a weak D match, TRBD1 (5 bases). Between the trimmed V and J ends, which lost 5 bases and 3 bases, there was a span of 8 bases. CDR3 length equals 12 residues. CDR1 MNHEY and CDR2 SVGAGI come from the germline V gene.

There are a few counts of this clone. The chain carries TRBV21-1 and TRBJ2-7; no check of the table's D call, TRBD2, against the DNA was made. TRBV21-1 has pseudogene status. This CDR3 region has 15 residues. In DNA, the CDR3 is TGTGCCAGCAGCGGACGGCGGGAGGGGCCCTACGAGCAGTACTTC. It is translated as CASSGRREGPYEQYF.

The chain has TRBV4-3 and TRBJ2-4; 8 positions match TRBD1. Trimming cost V 0 bases and J 0 bases; bases outside gene matches: 10. This CDR3 has 19 residues. Per the germline V gene, CDR1 is LGHNA and CDR2 is YSLEER. This CDR3 reads CASSQDMGTGVIAKNIQYF. The DNA of the CDR3 is TGCGCCAGCAGCCAAGACATGGGGACAGGAGTAATAGCCAAAAACATTCAGTACTTC.

The V call is TRBV4-2, the J call TRBJ1-5; the match to TRBD1 covers 8 bases. V was pared by 0 bases and J by 7 bases, with 8 bases of the junction left unmatched. CDR3 length: 16 residues. The germline CDR1 and CDR2 sequences are LGHNA and YNFKEQ. The CDR3 is CASSQEGQGAKQPQHF. CDR3 in DNA: TGTGCCAGCAGCCAAGAGGGGCAGGGGGCAAAGCAGCCCCAGCATTTT.

V and J are TRBV5-1 and TRBJ2-7; 8 bases fit TRBD1. In germline, CDR1 is SGHRS, CDR2 YFSETQ. This CDR3 region has 13 residues. The junction had 3 bases not matched to a gene; V was cut back by 4 bases and J by 3 bases. The CDR3 nucleotides are TGCGCCAGCAGCCTGACAGGGGACTACGAGCAGTACTTC. This gives the protein CASSLTGDYEQYF.

V is TRBV4-1 and J is TRBJ2-3, with D possibly TRBD2 on 5 matching bases. V was pared by 6 bases and J by 6 bases, with 25 bases between. Per germline, CDR1 MGHRA and CDR2 YSYEKL. The CDR3 has 17 residues. CDR3 protein: CASSYNPGAVPGDTQYF. CDR3 bases: TGCGCCAGCAGTTACAACCCAGGAGCGGTGCCGGGTGATACGCAGTATTTT.

Written as DNA, the CDR3 is TGTGCCAGCAGCTTAGTCGGCGGGACCGCGGATACGCAGTATTTT. Its protein product is CASSLVGGTADTQYF. V and J are TRBV7-3 and TRBJ2-3, with D perhaps matching TRBD2 (6 bases). The germline V and J ends were trimmed by 2 bases and 6 bases, with 15 bases remaining between them. This CDR3 is built from 15 residues. The germline gives CDR1 SGHTA, CDR2 FQGTGA.

This clone was recorded only once. The V call is TRBV15, the J call TRBJ1-5; 9 nucleotides match TRBD1. This CDR3 has 16 amino acids. V shed 0 bases and J 1 base; nucleotides not matched to a gene: 1. CDR1 is LNHNV and CDR2 is YYDKDF in the germline V gene (reference sequence). CDR3 amino acids: CATSREGQGSNQPQHF. The CDR3 DNA is TGTGCCACCAGCAGAGAGGGACAGGGAAGCAATCAGCCCCAGCATTTT.

This clone was seen once. This chain uses TRBV28 with TRBJ2-1; 11 nucleotides line up with TRBD2. The CDR3 spans 13 residues. J lost 13 bases, V lost 6 bases, and 8 bases had no gene match. Per the germline V gene, CDR1 is MDHEN and CDR2 is SYDVKM. The CDR3 region is CASSPHSGRGQFF. The CDR3, as DNA: TGTGCCAGCAGCCCCCATAGCGGGAGGGGCCAGTTCTTC.

The rearrangement uses TRBV28 and TRBJ1-3; tentative D call: TRBD1 (5 bases). The CDR3 covers 12 residues. Germline CDR1 MDHEN, CDR2 SYDVKM. The V and J ends lost 8 bases and 3 bases respectively, with 8 bases between them. CDR3 amino acids: CASGGIGNTIYF. The CDR3 DNA follows: TGTGCCAGCGGGGGGATTGGAAACACCATATATTTT.

The chain combines TRBV27 with TRBJ2-7; TRBD2 agrees at 12 bases. The CDR3 runs 17 residues. Germline CDR1 is MNHEY and CDR2 is SMNVEV (reference sequence). Trimming removed 8 bases from V and 0 bases from J; junction bases left unmatched: 11. CDR3 sequence (DNA): TGTGCCAGCGGACCCATGGGACTAGCGGGTCGCTCCTACGAGCAGTACTTC. It yields the protein CASGPMGLAGRSYEQYF.

The CDR3 nucleotides read TGTGCTAGTGGTTTGGCACTAAGCGGGAGTACCACTTTTTACAATGAGCAGTTCTTC. Its protein product is CASGLALSGSTTFYNEQFF. The rearrangement joins TRBV12-5 to TRBJ2-1, with 8 bases matching TRBD2. The V gene end was trimmed by 1 base and the J gene end by 4 bases; junction bases not matched to a gene: 15. Germline-derived CDR1 and CDR2 are LGHNT and FRNRAP. The CDR3 is made up of 19 amino acids.

The chain carries TRBV29-1 and TRBJ2-2; 8 bases match TRBD1. The V gene's germline CDR1 is SQVTM and CDR2 ANQGSEA. The CDR3 runs 14 residues. The V segment lost 6 bases and the J segment 4 bases; nucleotides outside the gene matches: 7. CDR3 nucleotides: TGCAGCGTCGAGCAGGGGGCCGGCACCGGGGAGCTGTTTTTT. It translates to CSVEQGAGTGELFF.